A single sample is the source of the 8 T cell receptor beta chains below, sequenced in a study of cytomegalovirus exposure and HLA in healthy donors. The primer mix had 60 Vbeta and 13 Jbeta primers. Here immunoSEQ multiplex PCR was the method, and the copy in TCRdb shows in-frame clones only, minus some. The repertoire consists of approximately 130,000 clones, with 75% to 80% occurring once and the leading ten covering approximately 6.5%. Sequencing was done on a sample of PBMCs. The origin of the receptors is a middle-aged woman in good health and CMV-seronegative.

This clone has only one observation. The chain combines TRBV27 with TRBJ2-7, with D possibly TRBD1 on 8 matching bases. The CDR3 sequence is 14 residues long. V lost 5 bases, J lost 6 bases, and 17 bases lay in between. The germline V gene has CDR1 MNHEY and CDR2 SMNVEV (reference sequence). CDR3 bases: TGTGCCAGCAGTCCCGGGGGGACAGGCGGCGAGCAGTACTTC. Translating gives CASSPGGTGGEQYF.

This clone was counted between two and nine times. This chain joins TRBV9 and TRBJ2-2; unclear D gene. The germline V gene encodes CDR1 SGDLS and CDR2 YYNGEE. V dropped 0 bases and J dropped 1 base, with 4 bases sitting between them. The length of the CDR3 is 14 residues. This CDR3 reads CASSVALNTGELFF. The CDR3 DNA is TGTGCCAGCAGCGTAGCCCTGAACACCGGGGAGCTGTTTTTT.

The chain has TRBV10-1 and TRBJ2-7; D gene uncertain. This CDR3 contains 12 residues. Germline-derived CDR1 and CDR2 are WNHNN and SYGVQD (reference sequence). The ends were cut back, 2 bases at V and 3 bases at J, with 5 bases in the middle. For the CDR3, the DNA is TGCGCCAGCAGTGAGACCGGCTACGAGCAGTACTTC. Protein product: CASSETGYEQYF.

The V gene is TRBV5-1, the J gene TRBJ2-1, with D hard to call. V lost 6 bases, J lost 0 bases, and 7 bases lay in between. CDR3 length: 13 residues. Germline CDR1 SGHRS, CDR2 YFSETQ. This CDR3 reads CASTLPSYNEQFF. As DNA, the CDR3 is TGCGCCAGCACCCTACCCTCCTACAATGAGCAGTTCTTC.

The gene calls are TRBV27 and TRBJ2-3; 10 bases fit TRBD2. The germline CDR1 and CDR2 sequences are MNHEY and SMNVEV (reference sequence). The CDR3 runs to 19 residues. Trimming took 0 bases from V and 4 from J; bases not matched to a gene: 13. Written as DNA, the CDR3 is TGTGCCAGCAGTTTATCGGTAGCGGGAGGCCGACGGGTGGCAGATACGCAGTATTTT. It translates to CASSLSVAGGRRVADTQYF.

This rearrangement joins TRBV10-3 to TRBJ2-7, with D tentatively TRBD2 (5 bases). Trimming left V 2 bases short and J 0 bases short, with 11 bases between. Germline V gives CDR1 ENHRY, CDR2 SYGVKD. The CDR3 sequence is 15 residues long. CDR3 nucleotides: TGTGCCATCAGTGAGGAGGGAACTTCCTCCTACGAGCAGTACTTC. Protein sequence: CAISEEGTSSYEQYF.

The chain links TRBV7-6 to TRBJ2-3, with D tentatively TRBD2 (6 bases). The CDR3 contains 14 residues. The V end lost 10 bases, the J end lost 2 bases, and 16 bases lay between the germline ends. CDR1 is SGHVS, CDR2 FNYEAQ, per germline. The CDR3 region has the DNA TGTGCCACTAAACCGGGGGTGAACACAGATACGCAGTATTTT. This sequence encodes CATKPGVNTDTQYF. The entire variable domain, with the rest obtained from reference TRBV7-6 and TRBJ2-3, is as follows: GAGVSQSPRYKVTKRGQDVALRCDPISGHVSLYWYRQALGQGPEFLTYFNYEAQQDKSGLPNDRFSAERPEGSISTLTIQRTEQRDSAMYRCATKPGVNTDTQYFGPGTRLTVL.

V usage is TRBV28 and J usage is TRBJ2-5; 16 bases agree with TRBD2. This CDR3 has 16 amino acids. Looked up from germline, CDR1 is MDHEN and CDR2 is SYDVKM. Trimming cost V 3 bases and J 5 bases; bases outside gene matches: 3. As DNA, the CDR3 is TGTGCCAGCAGTTTGGGACTAGCGGGAGGGTGGGAGACCCAGTACTTC. Protein sequence: CASSLGLAGGWETQYF.